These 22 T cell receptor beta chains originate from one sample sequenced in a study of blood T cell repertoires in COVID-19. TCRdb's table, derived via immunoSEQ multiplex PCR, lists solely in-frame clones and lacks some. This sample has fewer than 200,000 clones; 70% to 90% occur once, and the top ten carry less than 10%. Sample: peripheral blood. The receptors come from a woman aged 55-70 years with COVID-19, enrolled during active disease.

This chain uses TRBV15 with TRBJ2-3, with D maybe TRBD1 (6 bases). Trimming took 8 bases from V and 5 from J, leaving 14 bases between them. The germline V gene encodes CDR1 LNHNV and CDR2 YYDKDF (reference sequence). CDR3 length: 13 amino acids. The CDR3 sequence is CATLQGSEDTQYF. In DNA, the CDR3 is TGTGCCACCTTACAGGGTTCGGAAGATACGCAGTATTTT.

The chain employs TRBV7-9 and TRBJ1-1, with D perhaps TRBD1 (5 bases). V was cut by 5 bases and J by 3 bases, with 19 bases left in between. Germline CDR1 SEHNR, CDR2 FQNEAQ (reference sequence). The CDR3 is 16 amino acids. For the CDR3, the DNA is TGTGCCAGCAGCCTTAGGAGGGGTTCAGGGCACACTGAAGCTTTCTTT. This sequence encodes CASSLRRGSGHTEAFF.

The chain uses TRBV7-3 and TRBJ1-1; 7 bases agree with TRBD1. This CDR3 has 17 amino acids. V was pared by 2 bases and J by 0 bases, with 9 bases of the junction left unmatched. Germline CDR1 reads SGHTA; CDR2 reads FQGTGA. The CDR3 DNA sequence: TGTGCCAGCAGCTTATTCCCGACAGGGCCCCTGAACACTGAAGCTTTCTTT. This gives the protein CASSLFPTGPLNTEAFF.

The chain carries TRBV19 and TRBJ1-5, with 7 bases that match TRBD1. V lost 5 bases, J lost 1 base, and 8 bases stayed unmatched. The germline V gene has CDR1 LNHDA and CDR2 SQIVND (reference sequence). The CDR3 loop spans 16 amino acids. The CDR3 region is CASSSPPGGSNQPQHF. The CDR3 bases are TGTGCCAGTAGTTCCCCACCAGGGGGAAGCAATCAGCCCCAGCATTTT.

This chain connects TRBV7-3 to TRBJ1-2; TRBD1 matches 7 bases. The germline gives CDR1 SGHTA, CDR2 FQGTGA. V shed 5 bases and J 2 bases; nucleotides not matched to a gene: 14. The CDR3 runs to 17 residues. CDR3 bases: TGTGCCAGCAGCGAGGCCGGGTCGGGCAGGGGGAACTATGGCTACACCTTC. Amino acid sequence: CASSEAGSGRGNYGYTF.

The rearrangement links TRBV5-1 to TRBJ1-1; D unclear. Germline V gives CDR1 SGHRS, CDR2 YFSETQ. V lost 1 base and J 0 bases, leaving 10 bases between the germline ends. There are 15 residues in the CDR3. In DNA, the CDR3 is TGCGCCAGCAGCTTGCAGGCACAGTTGAACACTGAAGCTTTCTTT. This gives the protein CASSLQAQLNTEAFF.

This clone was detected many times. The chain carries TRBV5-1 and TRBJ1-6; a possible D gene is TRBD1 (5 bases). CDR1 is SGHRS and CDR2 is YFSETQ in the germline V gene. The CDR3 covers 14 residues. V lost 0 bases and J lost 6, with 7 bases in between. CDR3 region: CASSLDRINSPLHF. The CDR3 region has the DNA TGCGCCAGCAGCTTGGACAGGATTAATTCACCCCTCCACTTT. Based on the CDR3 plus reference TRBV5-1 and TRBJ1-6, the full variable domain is KAGVTQTPRYLIKTRGQQVTLSCSPISGHRSVSWYQQTPGQGLQFLFEYFSETQRNKGNFPGRFSGRQFSNSRSEMNVSTLELGDSALYLCASSLDRINSPLHFGNGTRLTVT.

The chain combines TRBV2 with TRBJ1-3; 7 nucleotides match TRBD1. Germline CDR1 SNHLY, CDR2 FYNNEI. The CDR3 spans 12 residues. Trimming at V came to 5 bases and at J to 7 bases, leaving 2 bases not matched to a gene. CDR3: CASSKQGNTIYF. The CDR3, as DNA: TGTGCCAGCAGTAAACAGGGGAACACCATATATTTT.

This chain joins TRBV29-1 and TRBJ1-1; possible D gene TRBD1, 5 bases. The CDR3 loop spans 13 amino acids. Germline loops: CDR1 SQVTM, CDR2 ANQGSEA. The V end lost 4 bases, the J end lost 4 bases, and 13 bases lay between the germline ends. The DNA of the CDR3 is TGCAGCGTTGTGGGTGAAGGGGTCACTGAAGCTTTCTTT. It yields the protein CSVVGEGVTEAFF.

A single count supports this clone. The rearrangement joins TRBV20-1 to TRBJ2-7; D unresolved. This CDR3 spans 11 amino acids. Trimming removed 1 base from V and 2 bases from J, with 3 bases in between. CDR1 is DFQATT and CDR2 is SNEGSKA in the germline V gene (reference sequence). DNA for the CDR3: TGCAGTGCTAGAGTTACCTACGAGCAGTACTTC. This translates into CSARVTYEQYF.

The CDR3 sequence is CASSTDSSNQPQHF. DNA of the CDR3: TGCGCCAGCAGCACGGACAGTAGCAATCAGCCCCAGCATTTT. This chain joins TRBV5-1 and TRBJ1-5; a possible D gene is TRBD1 (6 bases). The germline gives CDR1 SGHRS, CDR2 YFSETQ. Deletions cut 4 bases from V and 0 bases from J, with 8 bases between. The length of the CDR3 is 14 residues.

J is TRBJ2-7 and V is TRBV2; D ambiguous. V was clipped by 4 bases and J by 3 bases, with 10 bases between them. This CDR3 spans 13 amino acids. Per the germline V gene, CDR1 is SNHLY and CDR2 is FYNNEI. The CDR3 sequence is CASSATTYYEQYF. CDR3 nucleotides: TGTGCCAGCAGTGCTACTACCTACTACGAGCAGTACTTC.

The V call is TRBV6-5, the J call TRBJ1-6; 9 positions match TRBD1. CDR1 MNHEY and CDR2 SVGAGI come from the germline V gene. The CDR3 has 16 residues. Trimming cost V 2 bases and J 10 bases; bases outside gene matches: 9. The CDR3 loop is CASSYRPGTGSSPLHF. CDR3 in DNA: TGTGCCAGCAGTTACCGTCCCGGGACAGGGTCATCACCCCTCCACTTT.

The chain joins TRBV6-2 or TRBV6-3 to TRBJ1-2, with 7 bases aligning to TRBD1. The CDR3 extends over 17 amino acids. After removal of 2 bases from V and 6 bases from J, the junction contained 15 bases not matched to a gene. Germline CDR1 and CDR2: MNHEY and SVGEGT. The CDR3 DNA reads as TGTGCCAGCAGTTACCCCCTTAAACAGGGGACAAGGGATGGCTACACCTTC. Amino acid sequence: CASSYPLKQGTRDGYTF.

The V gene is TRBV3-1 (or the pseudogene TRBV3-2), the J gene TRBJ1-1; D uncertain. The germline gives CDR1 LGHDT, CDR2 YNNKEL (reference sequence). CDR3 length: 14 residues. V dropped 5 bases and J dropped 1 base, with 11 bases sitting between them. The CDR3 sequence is CASSTTLSNTEAFF. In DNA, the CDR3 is TGTGCCAGCAGCACCACACTATCGAACACTGAAGCTTTCTTT.

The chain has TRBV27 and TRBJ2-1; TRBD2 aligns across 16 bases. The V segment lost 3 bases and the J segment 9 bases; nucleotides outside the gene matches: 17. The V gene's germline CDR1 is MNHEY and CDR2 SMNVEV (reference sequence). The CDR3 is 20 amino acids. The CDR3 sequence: CASSFYPILGTSGREGEQFF. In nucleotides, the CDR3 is TGTGCCAGCAGTTTTTATCCCATCCTCGGGACTAGCGGGAGGGAGGGTGAGCAGTTCTTC.

CDR3 sequence: CASSEDRDSPLHF. The CDR3 DNA is TGCGCCAGCAGTGAGGACAGGGACTCACCCCTCCACTTT. The chain combines TRBV10-1 with TRBJ1-6; 7 nucleotides line up with TRBD1. J was trimmed by 10 bases and V by 2 bases; bases with no gene match: 2. CDR1 WNHNN and CDR2 SYGVQD come from the germline V gene (reference sequence). This CDR3 comprises 13 residues.

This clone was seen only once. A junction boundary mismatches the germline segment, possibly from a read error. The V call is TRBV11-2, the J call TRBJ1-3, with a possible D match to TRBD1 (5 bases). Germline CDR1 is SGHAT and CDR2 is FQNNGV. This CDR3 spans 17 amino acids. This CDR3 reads CASSPPTIFRAGNTIYF. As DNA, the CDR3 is TGTGCCAGCAGCCCCCCGACCATATTCAGGGCTGGTAACACCATATATTTT.

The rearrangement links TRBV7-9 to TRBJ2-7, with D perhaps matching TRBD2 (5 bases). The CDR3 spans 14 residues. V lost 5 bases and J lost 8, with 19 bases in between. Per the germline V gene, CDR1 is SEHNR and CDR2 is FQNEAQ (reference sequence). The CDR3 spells CASSKQGGREKQYF. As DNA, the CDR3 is TGTGCCAGCAGCAAACAAGGAGGCCGGGAAAAGCAGTACTTC.

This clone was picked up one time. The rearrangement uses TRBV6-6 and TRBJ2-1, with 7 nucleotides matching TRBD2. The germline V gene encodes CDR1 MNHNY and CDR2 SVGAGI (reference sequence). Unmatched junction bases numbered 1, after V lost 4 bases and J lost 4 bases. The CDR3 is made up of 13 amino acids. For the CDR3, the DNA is TGTGCCAGCAGTTCACTAGCGTACAATGAGCAGTTCTTC. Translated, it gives CASSSLAYNEQFF.

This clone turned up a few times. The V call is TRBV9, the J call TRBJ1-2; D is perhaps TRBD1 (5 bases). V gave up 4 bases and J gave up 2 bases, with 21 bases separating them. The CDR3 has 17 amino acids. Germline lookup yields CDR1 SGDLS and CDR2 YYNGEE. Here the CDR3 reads CASSNGGLGNPNYGYTF. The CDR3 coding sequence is TGTGCCAGCAGCAATGGGGGGTTGGGGAACCCAAACTATGGCTACACCTTC.

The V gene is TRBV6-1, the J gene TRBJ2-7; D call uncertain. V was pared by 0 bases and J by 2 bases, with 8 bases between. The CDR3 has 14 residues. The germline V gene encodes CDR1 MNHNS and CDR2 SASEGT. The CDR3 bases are TGTGCCAGCAGTGAAGCGTTCCGGGCCTACGAGCAGTACGTC. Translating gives CASSEAFRAYEQYV.